This T cell receptor (beta chain) was profiled in a study of blood T cell repertoires in COVID-19. Germline CDR1 reads SGHNT; CDR2 reads YENEEA. The CDR3 runs to 15 residues. V dropped 1 base and J dropped 4 bases, with 13 bases sitting between them. The table came from immunoSEQ multiplex PCR; TCRdb's copy has only in-frame clones and leaves some out. The table shows around 190,000 clones, with approximately 86% occurring only once. The chain is built from TRBV11-3 and TRBJ1-1, with a tentative D call TRBD1 (6 bases). The sequencing sample was made of PBMCs or T cells enriched from blood (not recorded which). This sequence was found in a woman aged 35 to 49 in a cohort exposed to, infected with or recovered from COVID-19 (not recorded which). The CDR3 loop reads CASSLGRGRGTEAFF. The DNA of the CDR3 is TGTGCCAGCAGCTTAGGGCGGGGGCGCGGCACTGAAGCTTTCTTT.